Listed below are T cell receptor beta chains from one sample, sequenced in a study of blood T cells in healthy people across ages. MiXCR, applied by TCRdb to the 5' RACE reads, yields one record per CDR3 protein. In the table there are about 1.4 million distinct CDR3 sequences, 45% to 70% of which are singletons. Sequencing was carried out using blood. These receptors were taken from a man in his late teens or twenties in good health. CDR3s include the opening cysteine and the closing phenylalanine or tryptophan. The D gene is left open where the match is weak. Only some rows state a clone size, as once, few, many or a class for expanded clones.

CDR3 DNA: TGTGCCAGCAGCCTTCCCGACAGGGACATTCAGTACTTC
CDR3 protein: CASSLPDRDIQYF
J gene: TRBJ2-4
D gene: TRBD1
V gene: TRBV7-9
clone size: NA

CDR3 DNA: TGCGCCAGCAGCCCGGGACAGGGTGGCCACAATGAGCAGTTCTTC
CDR3 protein: CASSPGQGGHNEQFF
J gene: TRBJ2-1
D gene: TRBD1
V gene: TRBV5-1
clone size: NA

CDR3 DNA: TGCGCCAGCAGCCGGCTAATGGCTAGCGACGGGGAGCTGTTTTTT
CDR3 protein: CASSRLMASDGELFF
J gene: TRBJ2-2
D gene: NA
V gene: TRBV5-1
clone size: NA

CDR3 DNA: TGTGCCAGCAGCCACTGGGGGTACGAGACCCAGTACTTC
CDR3 protein: CASSHWGYETQYF
J gene: TRBJ2-5
D gene: NA
V gene: TRBV3-1
clone size: NA

CDR3 DNA: TGTGCCAGCAGGTCTCCTTACACTGAAGCTTTCTTT
CDR3 protein: CASRSPYTEAFF
J gene: TRBJ1-1
D gene: NA
V gene: TRBV5-5
clone size: few

CDR3 DNA: TGCAGTGCTTCCAAGCGGGGGGACACAGATACGCAGTATTTT
CDR3 protein: CSASKRGDTDTQYF
J gene: TRBJ2-3
D gene: TRBD2
V gene: TRBV20-1
clone size: NA

CDR3 DNA: TGTGCCACCAGTGACTCAGACGCTCTCTTCAGCCAGCCCCAGCATTTT
CDR3 protein: CATSDSDALFSQPQHF
J gene: TRBJ1-5
D gene: NA
V gene: TRBV24-1
clone size: NA

CDR3 DNA: TGCAGTGCTAGAGATGAAGACAGGAGGAGTTACGAGCAGTACTTC
CDR3 protein: CSARDEDRRSYEQYF
J gene: TRBJ2-7
D gene: NA
V gene: TRBV20-1
clone size: NA

CDR3 DNA: TGTGCCTGGAGTATTCGGTCACGCACTAATTCACCCCTCCACTTT
CDR3 protein: CAWSIRSRTNSPLHF
J gene: TRBJ1-6
D gene: NA
V gene: TRBV30
clone size: NA

CDR3 DNA: TGTGCCAGCAGTTACGCGAGACTGGGAGAGAGGGGCTACACCTTC
CDR3 protein: CASSYARLGERGYTF
J gene: TRBJ1-2
D gene: NA
V gene: TRBV6-5
clone size: NA

CDR3 DNA: TGTGCCAGCGCGCCTTCAGGGATCCGGGCCTCGGCAGATACGCAGTATTTT
CDR3 protein: CASAPSGIRASADTQYF
J gene: TRBJ2-3
D gene: NA
V gene: TRBV6-6
clone size: NA

CDR3 DNA: TGCAGTGCTAAAAAACAGGGGACAACCTACGAGCAGTACTTC
CDR3 protein: CSAKKQGTTYEQYF
J gene: TRBJ2-7
D gene: TRBD1
V gene: TRBV20-1
clone size: NA

CDR3 DNA: TGTGCCAGCAGGCGCGAATATGGCTACACCTTC
CDR3 protein: CASRREYGYTF
J gene: TRBJ1-2
D gene: NA
V gene: TRBV2
clone size: few

CDR3 DNA: TGTGCCAGCAAATCCCGACAGGGCGGTACGCAGTATTTT
CDR3 protein: CASKSRQGGTQYF
J gene: TRBJ2-3
D gene: TRBD1
V gene: TRBV2
clone size: NA

CDR3 DNA: TGTGCCAGCAGCGCAGGGCAGGGCTTAAATGGCTACACCTTC
CDR3 protein: CASSAGQGLNGYTF
J gene: TRBJ1-2
D gene: NA
V gene: TRBV9
clone size: few

CDR3 DNA: TGTGCCAGCAGCTTGGGACAGACTTACGATGAGCAGTTCTTC
CDR3 protein: CASSLGQTYDEQFF
J gene: TRBJ2-1
D gene: TRBD1
V gene: TRBV7-9
clone size: NA

CDR3 DNA: TGTGCCAGCAGTTTATCTTCCCCACATGGCTACACCTTC
CDR3 protein: CASSLSSPHGYTF
J gene: TRBJ1-2
D gene: NA
V gene: TRBV12-3/TRBV12-4
clone size: few

CDR3 DNA: TGTGCCAGCAGCGCAGGACAGAACGGCTACACCTTC
CDR3 protein: CASSAGQNGYTF
J gene: TRBJ1-2
D gene: NA
V gene: TRBV7-9
clone size: few

CDR3 DNA: TGTGCCAGCTCACCTATCTTTACTAGCGGTCCCATCAATGAGCAGTTCTTC
CDR3 protein: CASSPIFTSGPINEQFF
J gene: TRBJ2-1
D gene: TRBD2
V gene: TRBV18
clone size: NA

CDR3 DNA: TGCGCCAGCAGGCACTCCGGGACGCCGTCGGGAGGCTACACCTTC
CDR3 protein: CASRHSGTPSGGYTF
J gene: TRBJ1-2
D gene: NA
V gene: TRBV4-3
clone size: NA

CDR3 DNA: TGCGCCAGCAGCCAAAGACTAGCGGGGGCTCACTACAATGAGCAGTTCTTC
CDR3 protein: CASSQRLAGAHYNEQFF
J gene: TRBJ2-1
D gene: TRBD2
V gene: TRBV4-1
clone size: few

CDR3 DNA: TGTGCCAGCGCCTCGCTAGCGGTCTCGTACCAAGAGACCCAGTACTTC
CDR3 protein: CASASLAVSYQETQYF
J gene: TRBJ2-5
D gene: TRBD2
V gene: TRBV27
clone size: NA

CDR3 DNA: TGCGCCAGCAGCCAGGGGGACGGGGAAAACTACAATGAGCAGTTCTTC
CDR3 protein: CASSQGDGENYNEQFF
J gene: TRBJ2-1
D gene: NA
V gene: TRBV4-1
clone size: NA

CDR3 DNA: TGTGCCAGCAGTGAGGATCAGATCGGACACGAGCAGTACTTC
CDR3 protein: CASSEDQIGHEQYF
J gene: TRBJ2-7
D gene: NA
V gene: TRBV2
clone size: few

CDR3 DNA: TGTGCCACCAGTCCCTCGGACAGGGCCGAGACCCAGTACTTC
CDR3 protein: CATSPSDRAETQYF
J gene: TRBJ2-5
D gene: TRBD1
V gene: TRBV24-1
clone size: NA

CDR3 DNA: TGTGCCAGCACGATGGGGGGTAGCACAGATACGCAGTATTTT
CDR3 protein: CASTMGGSTDTQYF
J gene: TRBJ2-3
D gene: NA
V gene: TRBV14
clone size: NA

CDR3 DNA: TGTGCCAGTTTTCAGTACAATGAGCAGTTCTTC
CDR3 protein: CASFQYNEQFF
J gene: TRBJ2-1
D gene: NA
V gene: TRBV19
clone size: NA

CDR3 DNA: TGCAGTGCTTTGAGGGACCATATGAGTCCGCTAACCTACGAGCAGTACTTC
CDR3 protein: CSALRDHMSPLTYEQYF
J gene: TRBJ2-7
D gene: NA
V gene: TRBV20-1
clone size: NA

CDR3 DNA: TGTGCCGTTCCTGGGGACCACTACGAGCAGTACTTC
CDR3 protein: CAVPGDHYEQYF
J gene: TRBJ2-7
D gene: NA
V gene: TRBV2
clone size: NA

CDR3 DNA: TGTGCCAGCAGTTTACTAGCAAACGGGGAGCTGTTTTTT
CDR3 protein: CASSLLANGELFF
J gene: TRBJ2-2
D gene: NA
V gene: TRBV27
clone size: NA

CDR3 DNA: TGTGCTAGTGGTTTGGGGACCCAAGAGACCCAGTACTTC
CDR3 protein: CASGLGTQETQYF
J gene: TRBJ2-5
D gene: NA
V gene: TRBV12-5
clone size: NA

CDR3 DNA: TGCAGCGTTGTTGGACAGGGCCGTACTGAGAACACTGAAGCTTTCTTT
CDR3 protein: CSVVGQGRTENTEAFF
J gene: TRBJ1-1
D gene: TRBD1
V gene: TRBV29-1
clone size: NA

CDR3 DNA: TGTGCCACCAGCCCGGGACAGTCCTACGAGCAGTACTTC
CDR3 protein: CATSPGQSYEQYF
J gene: TRBJ2-7
D gene: TRBD1
V gene: TRBV15
clone size: NA

CDR3 DNA: TGTGCCAGCAGTCGGACAGCGGGCGTCTCCTACGAGCAGTACTTC
CDR3 protein: CASSRTAGVSYEQYF
J gene: TRBJ2-7
D gene: NA
V gene: TRBV28
clone size: few

CDR3 DNA: TGTGCCAGCAGCGTAGGGGGTAGGGCGGACAATGAGCAGTTCTTC
CDR3 protein: CASSVGGRADNEQFF
J gene: TRBJ2-1
D gene: NA
V gene: TRBV9
clone size: NA

CDR3 DNA: TGCAGTGCTAGAGACCACCGAGGGTACAATGAGCAGTTCTTC
CDR3 protein: CSARDHRGYNEQFF
J gene: TRBJ2-1
D gene: NA
V gene: TRBV20-1
clone size: NA

CDR3 DNA: TGCGCCAGCAGTTTACGGGGGACGAGCTCCTACAATGAGCAGTACTTC
CDR3 protein: CASSLRGTSSYNEQYF
J gene: TRBJ2-7
D gene: NA
V gene: TRBV12-3/TRBV12-4
clone size: NA

CDR3 DNA: TGCGCCAGCAGCCCGCTGGGACAGGGTGCCTATGGCTACACCTTC
CDR3 protein: CASSPLGQGAYGYTF
J gene: TRBJ1-2
D gene: TRBD1
V gene: TRBV4-1
clone size: NA

CDR3 DNA: TGTGCCAGCAGCTTACGGGGGCGAGCGGGCGGGGAGCTGTTTTTT
CDR3 protein: CASSLRGRAGGELFF
J gene: TRBJ2-2
D gene: NA
V gene: TRBV7-7
clone size: NA

CDR3 DNA: TGTGCCAGCTCACAGCACCCTCAAGAGACCCAGTACTTC
CDR3 protein: CASSQHPQETQYF
J gene: TRBJ2-5
D gene: NA
V gene: TRBV18
clone size: once

CDR3 DNA: TGTGCCAGCAGTTACTCTACGGGACCTCGGAATTCACCCCTCCACTTT
CDR3 protein: CASSYSTGPRNSPLHF
J gene: TRBJ1-6
D gene: NA
V gene: TRBV6-6
clone size: few

CDR3 DNA: TGCAGCGCTCTGACCGGGACACCCTACGAGCAGTACTTC
CDR3 protein: CSALTGTPYEQYF
J gene: TRBJ2-7
D gene: NA
V gene: TRBV29-1
clone size: many

CDR3 DNA: TGTGCCAGCAGTGGGGGACGGGACAATTCACTCCTCCACTTT
CDR3 protein: CASSGGRDNSLLHF
J gene: TRBJ1-6
D gene: NA
V gene: TRBV6-1
clone size: NA

CDR3 DNA: TGTGCCAGCAGAGCTCTCTCTGGGGCCAACGTCCTGACTTTC
CDR3 protein: CASRALSGANVLTF
J gene: TRBJ2-6
D gene: NA
V gene: TRBV6-1
clone size: few

CDR3 DNA: TGTGCCAGCAGTGCCCAGGGTCCGAACACTGAAGCTTTCTTT
CDR3 protein: CASSAQGPNTEAFF
J gene: TRBJ1-1
D gene: NA
V gene: TRBV2
clone size: NA